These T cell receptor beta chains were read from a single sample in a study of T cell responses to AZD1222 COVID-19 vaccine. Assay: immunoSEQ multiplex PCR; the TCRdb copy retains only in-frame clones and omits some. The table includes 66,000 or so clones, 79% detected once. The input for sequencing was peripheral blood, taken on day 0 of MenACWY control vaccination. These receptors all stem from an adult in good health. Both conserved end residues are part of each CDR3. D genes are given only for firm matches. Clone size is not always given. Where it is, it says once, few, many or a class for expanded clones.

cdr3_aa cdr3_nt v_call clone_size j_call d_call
CASSWDSYYGYTF TGCGCCAGCAGCTGGGACTCCTACTATGGCTACACCTTC TRBV5-1 many TRBJ1-2 NA
CASSSGQGFDTEAFF TGTGCCAGCAGCTCGGGACAGGGGTTTGACACTGAAGCTTTCTTT TRBV7-9 NA TRBJ1-1 TRBD1
CASGGQGGNTEAFF TGTGCCAGCGGAGGACAGGGGGGTAACACTGAAGCTTTCTTT TRBV3-1/TRBV3-2 NA TRBJ1-1 TRBD1
CASSFFGGAAGELFF TGTGCCAGCAGTTTTTTCGGGGGAGCCGCCGGGGAGCTGTTTTTT TRBV2 once TRBJ2-2 NA
CASRAAGGPTGANVLTF TGCGCCAGCAGAGCAGCGGGAGGGCCGACTGGGGCCAACGTCCTGACTTTC TRBV5-1 NA TRBJ2-6 TRBD2
CASNYGLPPDEQYF TGTGCCAGCAATTACGGGCTGCCGCCCGACGAGCAGTACTTC TRBV5-8 NA TRBJ2-7 NA
CASSRDRSSNQPQHF TGTGCCAGCAGCCGGGACAGGTCTAGCAATCAGCCCCAGCATTTT TRBV6-5 NA TRBJ1-5 TRBD1
CAISHSWLGEQYF TGTGCCATCAGTCACAGTTGGCTAGGCGAGCAGTACTTC TRBV10-3 NA TRBJ2-7 NA
CASSYSSEGEKLFF TGTGCCAGCAGTTACTCAAGTGAGGGGGAAAAACTGTTTTTT TRBV6-5 NA TRBJ1-4 NA
CASSLIRDSGNTIYF TGTGCCAGCAGCTTGATCAGGGACTCTGGAAACACCATATATTTT TRBV5-6 NA TRBJ1-3 NA
CASSLGQVNEKLFF TGTGCCAGCAGTTTAGGACAGGTTAATGAAAAACTGTTTTTT TRBV28 NA TRBJ1-4 TRBD1
CASSLIPRMGVMNTEAFF TGTGCCAGCAGCTTAATCCCCAGGATGGGGGTTATGAACACTGAAGCTTTCTTT TRBV5-5 once TRBJ1-1 NA
CASSIERGGAQHF TGTGCCAGTAGTATTGAGCGAGGGGGGGCCCAGCATTTT TRBV19 NA TRBJ1-5 NA
CAISESADTGELFF TGTGCCATCAGTGAGTCGGCTGACACCGGGGAGCTGTTTTTT TRBV10-3 once TRBJ2-2 NA
CASSQDQGTYNEQFF TGCGCCAGCAGCCAAGATCAGGGGACTTACAATGAGCAGTTCTTC TRBV4-1 NA TRBJ2-1 NA
CASSAGTEAFF TGCGCCAGCAGTGCGGGAACTGAAGCTTTCTTT TRBV10-2 NA TRBJ1-1 NA
CASSAGTGRDEQFF TGCGCCAGCAGCGCAGGGACAGGGAGGGATGAGCAGTTCTTC TRBV5-1 NA TRBJ2-1 TRBD1
CASRDRGRETQYF TGTGCCAGCAGAGACAGGGGGCGCGAGACCCAGTACTTC TRBV6-5 NA TRBJ2-5 TRBD1
CAISEGPGGRRNSPLHF TGTGCCATCAGTGAGGGCCCGGGGGGACGGAGAAATTCACCCCTCCACTTT TRBV10-3 NA TRBJ1-6 NA
CASSLGPGTNSRKNIQYF TGCGCCAGCAGCTTGGGTCCAGGAACCAATAGTCGCAAAAACATTCAGTACTTC TRBV5-1 NA TRBJ2-4 NA
CASSKSGGTDTQYF TGTGCCAGCAGCAAAAGTGGGGGCACAGATACGCAGTATTTT TRBV9 NA TRBJ2-3 NA
CASSGRQGGTGELFF TGTGCCAGCAGTGGTCGACAGGGGGGCACCGGGGAGCTGTTTTTT TRBV2 once TRBJ2-2 TRBD1
CASSYLPGTGGGEAFF TGTGCCAGCAGTTATCTTCCCGGGACAGGGGGCGGTGAAGCTTTCTTT TRBV6-2/TRBV6-3 NA TRBJ1-1 TRBD1